The 31 T cell receptor beta chains given below trace back to one sample, sequenced in a study of patients and donors after allogeneic stem cell transplantation. TCRdb analysed the RT-PCR reads with MiXCR anew, one entry per CDR3 protein. The data show about a million distinct CDR3 sequences, more than 15% seen once. Material for sequencing was blood, either unsorted or a sorted T cell fraction (not recorded which). These receptors were collected from a human donor who was either an allogeneic HSCT recipient or a stem cell or donor lymphocyte infusion donor (not recorded which). It is not recorded whose cells these are; they may come from a transplant donor.

CDR3 bases: TGCGCCAGCAGCCAAGGGGGACAGGGGGGTGGCTACACCTTC. Translation gives CASSQGGQGGGYTF. The chain combines TRBV4-1 with TRBJ1-2; 11 bases match TRBD1. The CDR3 has 14 residues. Germline CDR1 reads MGHRA; CDR2 reads YSYEKL. V lost 1 base and J lost 7; bases outside the gene matches: 2.

This clonotype occurred a few times. The chain couples TRBV10-3 to TRBJ2-7; 10 nucleotides align to TRBD1. This CDR3 spans 14 amino acids. V trimming: 4 bases; J trimming: 6 bases; junction bases outside the gene matches: 6. Germline V gene lookup returns CDR1 ENHRY and CDR2 SYGVKD. In nucleotides, the CDR3 is TGTGCCATCAGTGTACAGGACAGGGGGAGCGAGCAGTACTTC. It yields the protein CAISVQDRGSEQYF.

This clonotype was detected many times. This rearrangement joins TRBV5-1 to TRBJ2-7; D might be TRBD1 or TRBD2, each matching 5 bases. The CDR3 sequence is 14 residues long. CDR1 and CDR2 (germline): SGHRS, YFSETQ. The V end was cut by 0 bases, the J end by 5 bases, with 12 bases between. The CDR3 nucleotides are TGCGCCAGCAGCTTGGCAGGGACGATCCACGAGCAGTACTTC. Its translation is CASSLAGTIHEQYF.

This clonotype was recorded a few times. The chain recombines TRBV29-1 with TRBJ2-5; 8 nucleotides line up with TRBD2. V lost 7 bases to trimming and J lost 2 bases; unmatched junction nucleotides: 12. The CDR3 covers 15 residues. Germline loops: CDR1 SQVTM, CDR2 ANQGSEA. The CDR3 is CSAGGAGGLQETQYF. As DNA, the CDR3 is TGCAGCGCCGGTGGGGCGGGGGGCCTGCAAGAGACCCAGTACTTC.

The sample holds a few counts of this clonotype. V gene TRBV30 combines with J gene TRBJ2-1, with D perhaps matching TRBD1 (6 bases). Germline CDR1 and CDR2: GTSNPN and SVGIG (reference sequence). With 3 bases removed from V and 9 bases from J, the gap between germline ends came to 9 bases. This CDR3 spans 11 amino acids. The CDR3 region has the DNA TGTGCCTGGAGCTTAGGGGGTGAGCAGTTCTTC. Its translation: CAWSLGGEQFF.

This chain connects TRBV7-2 to TRBJ2-5, with D perhaps matching TRBD2 (5 bases). V dropped 1 base and J dropped 2 bases, with 11 bases sitting between them. CDR3 size: 15 residues. Germline lookup yields CDR1 SGHTA and CDR2 FQGNSA. CDR3 DNA: TGTGCCAGCAGCTTAGTCGGAGGCTTACAAGAGACCCAGTACTTC. Translated: CASSLVGGLQETQYF.

V and J are TRBV7-7 and TRBJ2-2; D call uncertain. Germline V lookup: CDR1 SSHAT, CDR2 FNYEAQ (reference sequence). V was shortened by 5 bases and J by 4 bases, with 11 bases between the two germline ends. The CDR3 runs to 14 residues. The CDR3 sequence: CASSLTHTTGELFF. The CDR3 DNA is TGTGCCAGCAGCCTGACCCATACCACCGGGGAGCTGTTTTTT.

J is TRBJ2-1 and V is TRBV7-9, with D perhaps matching TRBD1 or TRBD2 (6 bases each). V lost 2 bases to trimming and J lost 10 bases, with 12 bases between them. Germline assignment: CDR1 SEHNR and CDR2 FQNEAQ (reference sequence). The CDR3 is made up of 13 amino acids. The CDR3 loop is CASSLYREDEQFF. CDR3 nucleotides: TGTGCCAGCAGCTTATACAGGGAGGACGAGCAGTTCTTC.

This chain joins TRBV20-1 and TRBJ2-7; D assignment may be TRBD1 or TRBD2 (5 bases each). Germline-derived CDR1 and CDR2 are DFQATT and SNEGSKA (reference sequence). CDR3 length equals 14 residues. V was clipped by 6 bases and J by 7 bases, with 22 bases between them. The CDR3 loop is CSAIRGRGGGEQYF. CDR3 coding DNA: TGCAGTGCGATCCGGGGCAGAGGAGGTGGGGAGCAGTACTTC.

The table lists this clonotype with a few counts. V usage is TRBV6-1 and J usage is TRBJ1-1; D is perhaps TRBD1 (5 bases). V lost 7 bases, J lost 3 bases, and 18 bases lay in between. The germline V gene encodes CDR1 MNHNS and CDR2 SASEGT. This CDR3 is built from 15 residues. The CDR3 DNA sequence: TGTGCCAGCACCCTAGGGGCCCTGGGAGACACTGAAGCTTTCTTT. The encoded protein is CASTLGALGDTEAFF.

In this sample, this clonotype turned up many times. The chain recombines TRBV12-3 or TRBV12-4 with TRBJ1-2, with D hard to call. This CDR3 region has 11 residues. The germline V and J ends were trimmed by 5 bases and 8 bases, with 9 bases remaining between them. CDR3 in amino acids: CASSQRGGYTF. The DNA of the CDR3 is TGTGCCAGCAGTCAACGTGGGGGCTACACCTTC.

This clonotype has only a few counts. In DNA form, the CDR3 reads TGCGCCCCCTTATTTTTTCCGGGGACGTCGAACACCGGGGAGCTGTTTTTT. This sequence encodes CAPLFFPGTSNTGELFF. The chain employs TRBV4-1 and TRBJ2-2, with D possibly being TRBD1 or TRBD2 (5 bases each). V shed 11 bases and J shed 0 bases, with 22 bases lying between them. Germline values: CDR1 MGHRA, CDR2 YSYEKL. CDR3 size: 17 residues.

The sample holds a few counts of this clonotype. CDR3: CARVGGTEAFF. The DNA of the CDR3 is TGTGCCCGGGTGGGTGGGACTGAAGCTTTCTTT. This chain links TRBV30 with TRBJ1-1; D unresolved. The CDR3 sequence is 11 residues long. V was pared by 8 bases and J by 5 bases, with 12 bases between. Germline assignment: CDR1 GTSNPN and CDR2 SVGIG (reference sequence).

V is TRBV12-3 or TRBV12-4 and J is TRBJ1-2; 8 positions match TRBD1. Unmatched junction bases numbered 12, after V lost 6 bases and J lost 6 bases. CDR3 size: 15 residues. The CDR3 bases are TGTGCCAGCAGCCTACGACAGGGGAAGTCGAATGGCTACACCTTC. Its translation: CASSLRQGKSNGYTF.

J is TRBJ2-5 and V is TRBV25-1; D not certain. The V end was cut by 2 bases, the J end by 2 bases, with 15 bases between. Germline CDR1 and CDR2: MGHDK and SYGVNS. The CDR3 has 16 residues. CDR3: CASSEGETALQETQYF. In DNA form, the CDR3 reads TGTGCCAGCAGTGAAGGTGAAACAGCCCTACAAGAGACCCAGTACTTC.

This clonotype was seen only a few times. The V call is TRBV5-6, the J call TRBJ1-1; possible D gene TRBD1, 6 bases. V lost 4 bases, J lost 2 bases, and 15 bases lay in between. The CDR3 has 15 amino acids. Germline CDR1 and CDR2: SGHDT and YYEEEE. The CDR3 bases are TGTGCCAGCAGCCCCCGGGGGGGACAAAACACTGAAGCTTTCTTT. It specifies CASSPRGGQNTEAFF.

This chain connects TRBV6-1 to TRBJ2-5; the D gene could be TRBD1 or TRBD2 (6 bases each). Germline V CDR1 and CDR2: MNHNS, SASEGT. This CDR3 has 15 amino acids. Trimming took 5 bases from V and 5 from J, leaving 18 bases between them. CDR3 DNA: TGTGCCAGCAGTAGGGGGGCAGGGTATAGGGAGACCCAGTACTTC. Translated: CASSRGAGYRETQYF.

V usage is TRBV7-9 and J usage is TRBJ2-2; 9 bases agree with TRBD1. V trimming: 5 bases; J trimming: 9 bases; junction bases outside the gene matches: 10. Germline assignment: CDR1 SEHNR and CDR2 FQNEAQ (reference sequence). The CDR3 is 15 amino acids. The DNA for the CDR3 is TGTGCCAGCAGCGACTGGGACAGGGAAGGCCGGGAGCTGTTTTTT. Translating it yields CASSDWDREGRELFF. The full variable domain, its missing parts supplied by reference TRBV7-9 and TRBJ2-2, is DTGVSQNPRHKITKRGQNVTFRCDPISEHNRLYWYRQTLGQGPEFLTYFQNEAQLEKSRLLSDRFSAERPKGSFSTLEIQRTEQGDSAMYLCASSDWDREGRELFFGEGSRLTVL.

This clonotype has a handful of counts. The chain uses TRBV3-1 and TRBJ2-1; 15 bases map to TRBD2. Germline-derived CDR1 and CDR2 are LGHDT and YNNKEL (reference sequence). V shed 2 bases and J 7 bases; nucleotides not matched to a gene: 3. This CDR3 spans 16 amino acids. The CDR3 sequence: CASSQPGLAGGNEQFF. CDR3 coding DNA: TGTGCCAGCAGCCAACCGGGACTAGCGGGAGGTAATGAGCAGTTCTTC.

This clonotype was detected ten times or more. This chain joins TRBV20-1 and TRBJ1-5; the match to TRBD1 covers 12 bases. The CDR3 is made up of 17 amino acids. V lost 0 bases, J lost 5 bases, and 8 bases stayed unmatched. Per the germline V gene, CDR1 is DFQATT and CDR2 is SNEGSKA (reference sequence). The CDR3 coding sequence is TGCAGTGCTAGAGACCAAGTGGGACAGGGGGCCGATCAGCCCCAGCATTTT. It specifies CSARDQVGQGADQPQHF.

The chain recombines TRBV20-1 with TRBJ2-3; D call uncertain. Germline V lookup: CDR1 DFQATT, CDR2 SNEGSKA (reference sequence). Trimming took off 5 bases at V and 6 bases at J, with 9 bases between the two ends. The CDR3 has 11 residues. CDR3 amino acids: CSAPRADTQYF. In nucleotides, the CDR3 is TGCAGTGCTCCTAGAGCCGATACGCAGTATTTT.

This clonotype was counted only a few times. The rearrangement links TRBV3-1 to TRBJ1-1; 8 positions agree with TRBD1. CDR3 length equals 15 residues. Germline V gives CDR1 LGHDT, CDR2 YNNKEL (reference sequence). The V and J ends lost 0 bases and 7 bases, in that order; junction bases with no gene match: 7. The CDR3 sequence is CASSQDLGQDVEAFF. The CDR3 DNA is TGTGCCAGCAGCCAAGATCTGGGACAGGACGTTGAAGCTTTCTTT. Filled out from reference TRBV3-1 and TRBJ1-1, the complete variable domain reads DTAVSQTPKYLVTQMGNDKSIKCEQNLGHDTMYWYKQDSKKFLKIMFSYNNKELIINETVPNRFSPKSPDKAHLNLHINSLELGDSAVYFCASSQDLGQDVEAFFGQGTRLTVV.

This clonotype was counted between two and nine times. The chain employs TRBV7-7 and TRBJ2-2, with D perhaps TRBD1 (6 bases). This CDR3 comprises 14 residues. Germline values: CDR1 SSHAT, CDR2 FNYEAQ (reference sequence). CDR3: CASRQERGTGELFF. CDR3 coding DNA: TGTGCTAGCCGACAGGAGAGGGGTACCGGGGAGCTGTTTTTT.

This clonotype was counted many times. The chain links TRBV6-5 to TRBJ1-1, with D possibly being TRBD1 (5 bases). The V end was cut by 0 bases, the J end by 0 bases, with 8 bases between. The CDR3 length is 15 residues. Germline V lookup: CDR1 MNHEY, CDR2 SVGAGI. The DNA of the CDR3 is TGTGCCAGCAGTTACTCGGGGGGGATGAACACTGAAGCTTTCTTT. Protein product: CASSYSGGMNTEAFF.

This clonotype has just a few counts. The chain couples TRBV6-2 or TRBV6-3 to TRBJ1-5, with D possibly being TRBD1 (5 bases). The CDR3 consists of 15 residues. The V end lost 7 bases, the J end lost 2 bases, and 15 bases lay between the germline ends. Germline CDR1 reads MNHEY; CDR2 reads SVGEGT. CDR3 residues: CASNSGGLGNQPQHF. Here the CDR3 DNA reads TGTGCCAGCAATTCGGGGGGGTTGGGCAATCAGCCCCAGCATTTT.

The CDR3 sequence is CASSFRGARSGQFF. DNA of the CDR3: TGCGCCAGCAGCTTCAGGGGAGCCCGCTCTGGGCAGTTCTTC. V usage is TRBV4-3 and J usage is TRBJ2-1; possible D gene TRBD1, 6 bases. V lost 5 bases and J lost 12, with 20 bases in between. This CDR3 is built from 14 residues. From germline, CDR1 is LGHNA and CDR2 YSLEER.

V usage is TRBV3-1 and J usage is TRBJ1-5, with D uncertain. V gave up 1 base and J gave up 3 bases, with 13 bases separating them. There are 16 residues in the CDR3. The germline V gene encodes CDR1 LGHDT and CDR2 YNNKEL (reference sequence). CDR3: CASSQGLSGPNQPQHF. Here the CDR3 DNA reads TGTGCCAGCAGCCAAGGTCTATCGGGTCCCAATCAGCCCCAGCATTTT.

Many counts were recorded for this clonotype. The V and J genes are TRBV12-3 or TRBV12-4 and TRBJ2-1, with a tentative D call TRBD1 (6 bases). The CDR3 contains 11 residues. V was pared by 6 bases and J by 9 bases, with 9 bases between. CDR3: CASSRDTEQFF. The CDR3 region has the DNA TGTGCCAGCAGCCGGGACACTGAGCAGTTCTTC.

This sequence joins TRBV6-1 and TRBJ2-2; no clear D gene. This CDR3 has 13 residues. Between the trimmed V and J ends, which lost 8 bases and 7 bases, there was a span of 14 bases. Germline-derived CDR1 and CDR2 are MNHNS and SASEGT. CDR3 sequence: CASAKPLNGELFF. In nucleotides, the CDR3 is TGTGCCAGCGCCAAACCGTTAAACGGGGAGCTGTTTTTT.

This clonotype came up a few times. The rearrangement joins TRBV5-1 to TRBJ2-1, with D tentatively TRBD2 (6 bases). Trimming shortened V by 7 bases and J by 9 bases, and 14 bases separated the two germline ends. The CDR3 loop spans 12 amino acids. CDR1 SGHRS and CDR2 YFSETQ come from the germline V gene. This chain's CDR3 is CASCPSAGEQFF. The CDR3 DNA reads as TGCGCCAGCTGCCCTTCAGCGGGTGAGCAGTTCTTC.

The sample holds a few counts of this clonotype. The chain has TRBV7-9 and TRBJ1-4; D remains ambiguous. The CDR3 runs to 14 residues. V lost 7 bases, J lost 4 bases, and 13 bases lay in between. Germline V lookup: CDR1 SEHNR, CDR2 FQNEAQ (reference sequence). The CDR3 nucleotides read TGTGCCAGCACCCTTGCGGAGGATAATGAAAAACTGTTTTTT. Protein product: CASTLAEDNEKLFF.